Below are 15 T cell receptor beta chains sequenced from a single sample in a study of radiotherapy plus CTLA-4 blockade in lung cancer. Using immunoSEQ multiplex PCR, the repertoire was profiled, and TCRdb retains in-frame clones only, with some absent. The table records roughly 53,000 clones, approximately 84% of them present only once. Sequencing used peripheral blood, obtained from a patient treated with radiotherapy plus ipilimumab. These receptors were collected from a human donor with non-small cell lung cancer whose response to radiotherapy plus ipilimumab could not be evaluated.

V and J are TRBV18 and TRBJ1-2; D is perhaps TRBD1 (6 bases). Germline-derived CDR1 and CDR2 are KGHSH and LQKENI. The CDR3 totals 14 residues. Trimming removed 1 base at V and 7 bases at J, with 13 bases between. CDR3 amino acids: CASSPRGGEGGYTF. CDR3 coding DNA: TGTGCCAGCTCACCACGAGGGGGTGAAGGTGGCTACACCTTC.

The chain is built from TRBV6-6 and TRBJ1-5; D is perhaps TRBD1 (5 bases). Between the trimmed V and J ends, which lost 4 bases and 5 bases, there was a span of 9 bases. Germline assignment: CDR1 MNHNY and CDR2 SVGAGI (reference sequence). The CDR3 spans 13 residues. The CDR3 is CASSSNRYQPQHF. For the CDR3, the DNA is TGTGCCAGCAGTTCAAACAGGTATCAGCCCCAGCATTTT.

This chain uses TRBV9 with TRBJ2-1; TRBD2 might be the D (6 bases). Germline V CDR1 and CDR2: SGDLS, YYNGEE. The CDR3 spans 15 residues. Deletions cut 0 bases from V and 4 bases from J, with 11 bases between. CDR3 nucleotides: TGTGCCAGCAGCGTAGGTCTTAGCGGATACAATGAGCAGTTCTTC. Translated: CASSVGLSGYNEQFF.

V and J are TRBV6-4 and TRBJ2-5, with TRBD2 matching 7 bases. TRBJ2-7 explains the end of the DNA better; the J call may be wrong. The CDR3 has 18 amino acids. CDR1 and CDR2 (germline): MRHNA, SNTAGT. The CDR3: CASSPDRTGGGISYEQYF. CDR3 bases: TGTGCCAGCAGTCCGGACCGAACTGGCGGGGGTATCTCCTACGAGCAGTACTTC.

V is TRBV5-1 and J is TRBJ2-7; TRBD2 agrees at 7 bases. This CDR3 contains 14 residues. Germline CDR1 is SGHRS and CDR2 is YFSETQ. The V segment lost 3 bases and the J segment 3 bases; nucleotides outside the gene matches: 6. CDR3 amino acids: CASSWGGSSYEQYF. As DNA, the CDR3 is TGCGCCAGCAGCTGGGGAGGGAGCAGCTACGAGCAGTACTTC.

The chain has TRBV4-3 and TRBJ1-2, with D maybe TRBD1 (6 bases). V was shortened by 4 bases and J by 3 bases, with 15 bases between the two germline ends. Germline CDR1 is LGHNA and CDR2 is YSLEER. The CDR3 is 15 residues long. CDR3 residues: CASSRSGQTDYGYTF. The CDR3 DNA sequence: TGCGCCAGCAGCCGATCCGGACAGACCGACTATGGCTACACCTTC.

This rearrangement joins TRBV7-2 to TRBJ2-5, with D possibly matching TRBD2 (6 bases). The CDR3 has 16 residues. V lost 2 bases to trimming and J lost 1 base, with 14 bases between them. The germline CDR1 and CDR2 sequences are SGHTA and FQGNSA. In nucleotides, the CDR3 is TGTGCCAGCAGCTTAACCGGACGGAGGGGCCAAGAGACCCAGTACTTC. Translation gives CASSLTGRRGQETQYF.

The V gene is TRBV6-1, the J gene TRBJ1-2; TRBD1 agrees at 9 bases. The junction had 5 bases not matched to a gene; V was cut back by 4 bases and J by 2 bases. This CDR3 contains 15 residues. CDR1 is MNHNS and CDR2 is SASEGT in the germline V gene. CDR3 in amino acids: CASSGRQGGNYGYTF. CDR3 nucleotides: TGTGCCAGCAGTGGACGACAGGGGGGGAACTATGGCTACACCTTC.

The chain employs TRBV19 and TRBJ1-2; possibly TRBD1 for D (5 bases). Germline V gene data show CDR1 as LNHDA and CDR2 as SQIVND (reference sequence). The CDR3 loop spans 13 amino acids. Trimming pared 8 bases from V and 4 bases from J, leaving 14 bases between. The DNA for the CDR3 is TGTGCCAGTCAGGGAGGAGGAGGCTATGGCTACACCTTC. Its protein is CASQGGGGYGYTF.

The V and J genes are TRBV2 and TRBJ1-2; D may be TRBD1 (5 bases). Per germline, CDR1 SNHLY and CDR2 FYNNEI. Trimming took 7 bases from V and 4 from J, leaving 13 bases between them. This CDR3 contains 13 residues. CDR3 amino acids: CASKATALYGYTF. As DNA, the CDR3 is TGTGCCAGCAAGGCGACAGCTCTCTATGGCTACACCTTC.

This rearrangement joins TRBV7-2 to TRBJ2-7; D is unclear. The ends were cut back, 5 bases at V and 6 bases at J, with 11 bases in the middle. Germline V lookup: CDR1 SGHTA, CDR2 FQGNSA. The CDR3 is made up of 12 amino acids. The CDR3 is CASSQVSREQYF. Here the CDR3 DNA reads TGTGCCAGCAGCCAGGTTAGTCGCGAGCAGTACTTC.

As DNA, the CDR3 is TGTGCCAGCAGCCCAACAGGGGGCTCCTTCTACGAGCAGTACTTC. Translated, it gives CASSPTGGSFYEQYF. This sequence joins TRBV9 and TRBJ2-7; 9 bases line up with TRBD1. Germline CDR1 SGDLS, CDR2 YYNGEE. Losses at the gene ends were 4 bases for V and 3 bases for J; bases not matched to a gene: 8. This CDR3 is built from 15 residues. Supplemented by reference TRBV9 and TRBJ2-7, the full variable domain reads DSGVTQTPKHLITATGQRVTLRCSPRSGDLSVYWYQQSLDQGLQFLIQYYNGEERAKGNILERFSAQQFPDLHSELNLSSLELGDSALYFCASSPTGGSFYEQYFGPGTRLTVT.

This chain joins TRBV27 and TRBJ2-1; 7 bases are a match to TRBD2. CDR3 length: 15 amino acids. Trimming cost V 5 bases and J 7 bases; bases outside gene matches: 11. Germline assignment: CDR1 MNHEY and CDR2 SMNVEV (reference sequence). Here the CDR3 reads CASSTRDYLQNEQFF. CDR3 DNA: TGTGCCAGCAGTACCCGGGACTATCTACAAAATGAGCAGTTCTTC.

The V and J genes are TRBV6-4 and TRBJ1-5; TRBD1 is a possible D gene (5 bases). Germline-derived CDR1 and CDR2 are MRHNA and SNTAGT. The CDR3 spans 16 residues. Trimming took off 3 bases at V and 5 bases at J, with 17 bases between the two ends. CDR3 protein: CASSELFGRGDQPQHF. The CDR3 DNA is TGTGCCAGCAGTGAATTGTTTGGTCGGGGGGATCAGCCCCAGCATTTT.

This sequence joins TRBV6-1 and TRBJ1-5; tentatively, D is TRBD1 (6 bases). V lost 6 bases and J 5 bases, leaving 11 bases between the germline ends. Germline values: CDR1 MNHNS, CDR2 SASEGT. This CDR3 is 13 amino acids long. CDR3 in DNA: TGTGCCAGCAGGCGACAGGAGGATCAGCCCCAGCATTTT. It yields the protein CASRRQEDQPQHF.